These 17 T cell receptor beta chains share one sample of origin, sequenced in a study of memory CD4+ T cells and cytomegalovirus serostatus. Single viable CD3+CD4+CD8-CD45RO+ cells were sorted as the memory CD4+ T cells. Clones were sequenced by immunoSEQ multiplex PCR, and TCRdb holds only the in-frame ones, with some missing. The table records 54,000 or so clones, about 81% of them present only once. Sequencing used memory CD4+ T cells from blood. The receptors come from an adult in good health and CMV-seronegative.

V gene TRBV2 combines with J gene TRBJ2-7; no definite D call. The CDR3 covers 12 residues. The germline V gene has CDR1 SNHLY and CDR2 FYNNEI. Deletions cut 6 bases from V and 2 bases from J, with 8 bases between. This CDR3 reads CASSGGTYEQYF. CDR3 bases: TGTGCCAGCAGCGGTGGAACCTACGAGCAGTACTTC.

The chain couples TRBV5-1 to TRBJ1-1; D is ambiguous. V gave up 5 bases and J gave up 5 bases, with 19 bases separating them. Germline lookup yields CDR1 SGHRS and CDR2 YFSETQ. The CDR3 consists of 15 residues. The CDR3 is CASRDYGAGKTEAFF. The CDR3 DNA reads TGCGCCAGCAGAGATTATGGAGCCGGGAAAACTGAAGCTTTCTTT.

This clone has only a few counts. The CDR3 sequence is CASSQVTPNQPQHF. CDR3 DNA: TGCGCCAGCAGCCAAGTTACGCCCAATCAGCCCCAGCATTTT. The chain joins TRBV4-1 to TRBJ1-5; D not resolved. The CDR3 is 14 amino acids. V shed 1 base and J shed 3 bases, with 7 bases lying between them. Germline lookup yields CDR1 MGHRA and CDR2 YSYEKL.

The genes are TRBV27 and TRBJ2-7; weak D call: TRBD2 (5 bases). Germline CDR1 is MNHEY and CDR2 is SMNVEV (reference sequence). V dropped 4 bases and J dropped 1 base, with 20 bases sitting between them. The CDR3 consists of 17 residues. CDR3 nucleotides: TGTGCCAGCAGTTCGGCGGCGAGGGCTAGCACATCCTACGAGCAGTACTTC. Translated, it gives CASSSAARASTSYEQYF.

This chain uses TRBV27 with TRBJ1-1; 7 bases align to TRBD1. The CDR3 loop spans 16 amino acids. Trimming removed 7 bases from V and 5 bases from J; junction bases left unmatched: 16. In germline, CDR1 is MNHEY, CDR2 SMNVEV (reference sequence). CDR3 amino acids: CASIGQAPGGYTEAFF. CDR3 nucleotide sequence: TGTGCCAGCATTGGACAGGCCCCCGGGGGTTATACTGAAGCTTTCTTT.

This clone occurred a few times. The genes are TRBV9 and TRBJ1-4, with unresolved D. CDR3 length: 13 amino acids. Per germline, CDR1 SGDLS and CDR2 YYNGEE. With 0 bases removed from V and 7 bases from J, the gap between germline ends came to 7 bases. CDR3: CASSVGGSEKLFF. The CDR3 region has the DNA TGTGCCAGCAGCGTAGGTGGGAGTGAAAAACTGTTTTTT.

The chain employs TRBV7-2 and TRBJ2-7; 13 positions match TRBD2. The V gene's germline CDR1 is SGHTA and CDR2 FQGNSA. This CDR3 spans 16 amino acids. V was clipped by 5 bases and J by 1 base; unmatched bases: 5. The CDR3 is CASSRTSGSPSYEQYF. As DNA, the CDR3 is TGTGCCAGCAGCCGGACTAGCGGGAGCCCATCCTACGAGCAGTACTTC.

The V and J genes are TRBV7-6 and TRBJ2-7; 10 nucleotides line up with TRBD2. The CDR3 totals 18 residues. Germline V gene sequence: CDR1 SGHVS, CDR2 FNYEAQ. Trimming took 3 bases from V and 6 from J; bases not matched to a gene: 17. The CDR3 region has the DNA TGTGCCAGCAGCTTGCTACTCTCCGGGACTAGCGTTGGAGGCGAGCAGTACTTC. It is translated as CASSLLLSGTSVGGEQYF.

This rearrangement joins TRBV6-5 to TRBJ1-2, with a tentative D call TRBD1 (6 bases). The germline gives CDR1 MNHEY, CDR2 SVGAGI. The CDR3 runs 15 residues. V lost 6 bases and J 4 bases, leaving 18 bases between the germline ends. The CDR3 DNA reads TGTGCCAGCAGAAAACAGGGTTCCTCACCCTATGGCTACACCTTC. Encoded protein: CASRKQGSSPYGYTF.

The CDR3 region is CASSTRLAGAVDTQYF. CDR3 nucleotide sequence: TGTGCCAGCAGCACCCGACTAGCGGGGGCCGTAGATACGCAGTATTTT. The chain uses TRBV7-2 and TRBJ2-3; 12 bases agree with TRBD2. Germline V gene sequence: CDR1 SGHTA, CDR2 FQGNSA. This CDR3 region has 16 residues. Losses at the gene ends were 5 bases for V and 5 bases for J; bases not matched to a gene: 8.

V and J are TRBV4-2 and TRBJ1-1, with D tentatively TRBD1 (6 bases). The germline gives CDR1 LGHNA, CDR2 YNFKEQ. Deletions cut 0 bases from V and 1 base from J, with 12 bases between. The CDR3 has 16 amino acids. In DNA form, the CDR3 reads TGTGCCAGCAGCCAAGATCGGGGGGCAGGGAACACTGAAGCTTTCTTT. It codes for CASSQDRGAGNTEAFF.

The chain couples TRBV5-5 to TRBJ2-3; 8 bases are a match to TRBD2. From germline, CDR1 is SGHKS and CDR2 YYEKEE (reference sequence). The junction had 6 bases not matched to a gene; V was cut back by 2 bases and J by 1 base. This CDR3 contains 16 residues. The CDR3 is CASSFGGAGGTDTQYF. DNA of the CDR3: TGTGCCAGCAGCTTCGGGGGGGCAGGTGGCACAGATACGCAGTATTTT.

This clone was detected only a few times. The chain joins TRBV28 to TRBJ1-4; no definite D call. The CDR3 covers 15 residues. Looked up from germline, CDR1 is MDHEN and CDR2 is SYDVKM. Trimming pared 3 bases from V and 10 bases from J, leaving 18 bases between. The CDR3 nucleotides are TGTGCCAGCAGTTTGAGCAGGTTATCCTCCGGAAAACTGTTTTTT. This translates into CASSLSRLSSGKLFF. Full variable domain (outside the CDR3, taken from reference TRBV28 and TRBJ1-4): DVKVTQSSRYLVKRTGEKVFLECVQDMDHENMFWYRQDPGLGLRLIYFSYDVKMKEKGDIPEGYSVSREKKERFSLILESASTNQTSMYLCASSLSRLSSGKLFFGSGTQLSVL.

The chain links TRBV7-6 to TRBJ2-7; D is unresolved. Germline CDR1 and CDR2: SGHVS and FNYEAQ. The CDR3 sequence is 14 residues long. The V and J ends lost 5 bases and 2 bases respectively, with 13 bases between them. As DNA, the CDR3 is TGTGCCAGCAGCCCGCTTGGCACCACCTACGAGCAGTACTTC. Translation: CASSPLGTTYEQYF.

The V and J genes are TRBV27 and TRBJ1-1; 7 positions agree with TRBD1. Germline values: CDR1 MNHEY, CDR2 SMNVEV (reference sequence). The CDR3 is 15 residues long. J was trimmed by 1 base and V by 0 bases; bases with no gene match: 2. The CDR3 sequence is CASSLSTGPNTEAFF. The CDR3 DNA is TGTGCCAGCAGTTTATCGACAGGGCCGAACACTGAAGCTTTCTTT.

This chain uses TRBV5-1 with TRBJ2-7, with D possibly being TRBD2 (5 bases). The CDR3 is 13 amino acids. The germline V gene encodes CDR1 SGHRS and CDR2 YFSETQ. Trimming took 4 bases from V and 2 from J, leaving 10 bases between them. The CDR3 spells CASSPEEAYEQYF. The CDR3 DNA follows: TGCGCCAGCAGCCCGGAGGAGGCCTACGAGCAGTACTTC.

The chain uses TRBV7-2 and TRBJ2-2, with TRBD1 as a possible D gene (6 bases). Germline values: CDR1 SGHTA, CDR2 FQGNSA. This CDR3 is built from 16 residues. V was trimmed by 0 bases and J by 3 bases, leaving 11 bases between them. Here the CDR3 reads CASSLAGGSDTGELFF. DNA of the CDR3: TGTGCCAGCAGCTTAGCAGGGGGTAGCGACACCGGGGAGCTGTTTTTT.